This T cell receptor (beta chain) was recorded in a study of blood T cell repertoires in COVID-19. Study information: COVID-19 samples collected from the United States, Italy and Spain covered acute and convalescent phases.

For recovered donors of Cohort 3, there were two negative PCRs, clearance, or symptom resolution. CDR3 length: 14 residues. In germline, CDR1 is SGHAT, CDR2 FQNNGV. V was pared by 4 bases and J by 8 bases, with 7 bases of the junction left unmatched. Method: immunoSEQ multiplex PCR; TCRdb's copy keeps in-frame clones and lacks some. Found here are roughly 180,000 clones, over 75% of them singletons; the top ten hold approximately 9.9%. V gene TRBV11-2 combines with J gene TRBJ1-4; 7 nucleotides match TRBD1. The TCR sequence derives from a middle-aged man who had recovered from COVID-19. Sequencing was performed on PBMCs or T cells enriched from blood (not recorded which). The CDR3 DNA is TGTGCCAGCAGCTCCTACCCGACAGGGGAAAAACTGTTTTTT. It codes for CASSSYPTGEKLFF.